The sequence of this T cell receptor (beta chain) was determined in a study of regulatory T cells in long-lasting Graves disease. There are many counts of this clonotype. Its antigen is still unknown. General study points: Between persistent patients, 2,500 to 3,500 public clonotypes were shared, exceeding the roughly 920 shared between new patients.

Time point noted: newly diagnosed GD, antithyroid drugs for less than 3 months. Generation of the TCR library employed RNA extracted from PBMCs. In building TCR beta libraries, iRepertoire HTBI primers were used together with Arm-PCR of CDR3 regions. TCRdb passed the multiplex PCR reads through MiXCR, listing each CDR3 protein once. This repertoire shows roughly 400,000 distinct CDR3 sequences, over 15% found once; its top ten account for 23%. These data were also reused for a study on T cells in Graves' hyperthyroidism and ophthalmopathy. That paper adds: RT-PCR in the first round (using the HTBI primer set) targeted the TCR CDR3.

The specimen comprised peripheral blood mononuclear cells (PBMCs), sampled at new diagnosis, from a patient treated with antithyroid drugs. The TCR comes from a woman aged 18-29 years with Graves disease.

The CDR3 sequence is CASRRLTGKGTDTQYF. CDR3 nucleotide sequence: TGTGCCAGCAGAAGACTTACAGGGAAGGGAACAGATACGCAGTATTTT. V is TRBV2 and J is TRBJ2-3; tentative D call: TRBD1 (6 bases). In germline, CDR1 is SNHLY, CDR2 FYNNEI. This CDR3 region has 16 residues. V was cut by 6 bases and J by 3 bases, with 19 bases left in between.